The 30 T cell receptor beta chains in this list originate from one sample, sequenced in a study of cytomegalovirus exposure and HLA in healthy donors (dated by TCRdb to between 2016 and 2019). Receptor libraries were prepared by the immunoSEQ multiplex PCR assay. Drawn from immuneACCESS, this table holds only the in-frame rearrangements with V and J called that TCRdb kept. Clones are partly lost; checked studies trace under half to an unresolved V gene and leave the rest unexplained. A total of tens of thousands of clones appear in this sample, roughly 94% of them only once. The ten largest clones add up to 0.55% to 0.75% of the sample. The sample taken for sequencing was PBMCs. Receptors were obtained from a woman between 18 and 29 years old in good health and CMV-seronegative.

V gene TRBV4-3 combines with J gene TRBJ2-1; TRBD2 agrees at 7 bases. Germline V CDR1 and CDR2: LGHNA, YSLEER. There are 16 residues in the CDR3. Trimming at V came to 4 bases and at J to 5 bases, leaving 11 bases not matched to a gene. The chain's CDR3 is CASSRLSGEGNNEQFF. In DNA form, the CDR3 reads TGCGCCAGCAGCCGCCTCTCGGGGGAGGGAAACAATGAGCAGTTCTTC.

This chain joins TRBV19 and TRBJ1-1; D uncertain. CDR1 is LNHDA, CDR2 SQIVND, per germline (reference sequence). The CDR3 length is 12 residues. V lost 6 bases and J lost 12, with 17 bases in between. CDR3 protein: CASSAGSFMSFF. CDR3 DNA sequence: TGTGCCAGTAGCGCGGGGAGTTTTATGTCTTTCTTT.

The chain links TRBV4-3 to TRBJ2-5; 9 bases are shared with TRBD2. The ends lost 0 bases at V and 3 bases at J; junction bases unmatched: 8. Per the germline V gene, CDR1 is LGHNA and CDR2 is YSLEER. The CDR3 sequence is 17 residues long. CDR3 in DNA: TGCGCCAGCAGCCAAGATCAGGGTGGGACTAGCAAAGAGACCCAGTACTTC. This sequence encodes CASSQDQGGTSKETQYF.

The CDR3 reads CATSRDTGSHYGYTF. The DNA of the CDR3 is TGTGCCACCAGCAGAGATACAGGGTCCCACTATGGCTACACCTTC. The chain couples TRBV15 to TRBJ1-2, with D possibly TRBD1 on 6 matching bases. Trimming took 0 bases from V and 3 from J, leaving 11 bases between them. The CDR3 runs to 15 residues. Germline loops: CDR1 LNHNV, CDR2 YYDKDF (reference sequence).

The V gene is TRBV29-1, the J gene TRBJ2-1; maybe TRBD2 (5 bases). The CDR3 loop spans 14 amino acids. Germline CDR1 reads SQVTM; CDR2 reads ANQGSEA. Trimming pared 8 bases from V and 4 bases from J, leaving 18 bases between. CDR3 sequence (DNA): TGCAGCTACCTCCGTGGGGAGCTTTACAATGAGCAGTTCTTC. It encodes CSYLRGELYNEQFF.

The CDR3 DNA is TGTGCCAGTAGTATCAGGAACACCTACAATGAGCAGTTCTTC. This sequence encodes CASSIRNTYNEQFF. The chain carries TRBV19 and TRBJ2-1; D is ambiguous. The CDR3 contains 14 residues. Germline V gene sequence: CDR1 LNHDA, CDR2 SQIVND (reference sequence). V shed 3 bases and J shed 2 bases, with 8 bases lying between them. Full variable domain (rest looked up from reference TRBV19 and TRBJ2-1): DGGITQSPKYLFRKEGQNVTLSCEQNLNHDAMYWYRQDPGQGLRLIYYSQIVNDFQKGDIAEGYSVSREKKESFPLTVTSAQKNPTAFYLCASSIRNTYNEQFFGPGTRLTVL.

V and J are TRBV28 and TRBJ2-7; perhaps TRBD2 as D (5 bases). Germline CDR1 and CDR2: MDHEN and SYDVKM. V was shortened by 3 bases and J by 3 bases, with 18 bases between the two germline ends. The CDR3 contains 16 residues. DNA of the CDR3: TGTGCCAGCAGTTTGCAACTAGGAGAGTCTAACTACGAGCAGTACTTC. Amino acids: CASSLQLGESNYEQYF. The full variable domain, with the rest looked up from reference TRBV28 and TRBJ2-7, is DVKVTQSSRYLVKRTGEKVFLECVQDMDHENMFWYRQDPGLGLRLIYFSYDVKMKEKGDIPEGYSVSREKKERFSLILESASTNQTSMYLCASSLQLGESNYEQYFGPGTRLTVT.

The chain has TRBV5-8 and TRBJ1-2; 7 bases fit TRBD1. The CDR3 length is 13 residues. The V segment lost 3 bases and the J segment 6 bases; nucleotides outside the gene matches: 5. Germline V lookup: CDR1 SGHTS, CDR2 YDEGEE. The CDR3 spells CASSWGQMNGYTF. The DNA of the CDR3 is TGTGCCAGCAGCTGGGGACAGATGAATGGCTACACCTTC.

The V call is TRBV13, the J call TRBJ1-3; 9 nucleotides match TRBD1. The J segment lost 0 bases and the V segment lost 8 bases, leaving 14 bases of the junction unmatched. CDR3 length: 18 amino acids. The germline CDR1 and CDR2 sequences are PRHDT and FYEKMQ (reference sequence). The chain's CDR3 is CASERVGTGFFSGNTIYF. The CDR3 coding sequence is TGTGCCAGCGAACGGGTCGGGACAGGGTTCTTCTCTGGAAACACCATATATTTT.

The chain couples TRBV4-1 to TRBJ1-2, with TRBD1 identical over 8 bases. Germline CDR1 MGHRA, CDR2 YSYEKL. Losses at the gene ends were 2 bases for V and 3 bases for J; bases not matched to a gene: 11. The CDR3 is 17 amino acids. The DNA for the CDR3 is TGCGCCAGCAGCCAACCACGACAGGGGCGAAGGGACTATGGCTACACCTTC. This gives the protein CASSQPRQGRRDYGYTF.

Concerning this clone: The identical CDR3 is also encoded by other nucleotide sequences in the sample. The chain uses TRBV5-1 and TRBJ2-6, with D possibly TRBD1 on 5 matching bases. The V and J ends lost 3 bases and 2 bases respectively, with 9 bases between them. The CDR3 contains 15 residues. Looked up from germline, CDR1 is SGHRS and CDR2 is YFSETQ. The chain's CDR3 is CASSSSTAGANVLTF. CDR3 nucleotides: TGCGCCAGCAGCTCTTCGACAGCTGGGGCCAACGTCCTGACTTTC.

This chain uses TRBV19 with TRBJ2-3; maybe TRBD2 (5 bases). Trimming took off 9 bases at V and 2 bases at J, with 24 bases between the two ends. CDR3 length: 17 residues. Germline V gives CDR1 LNHDA, CDR2 SQIVND (reference sequence). CDR3 DNA sequence: TGTGCCAGACCTTTAAAGGGTTGGGGAGAAAACACAGATACGCAGTATTTT. Its translation: CARPLKGWGENTDTQYF.

This chain connects TRBV6-4 to TRBJ1-2, with D possibly matching TRBD1 (5 bases). Germline CDR1 MRHNA, CDR2 SNTAGT. This CDR3 region has 13 residues. V lost 4 bases, J lost 5 bases, and 11 bases lay in between. The CDR3 nucleotides read TGTGCCAGCAGTGCTCCCGGGGGTTATGGCTACACCTTC. This sequence encodes CASSAPGGYGYTF.

This chain connects TRBV27 to TRBJ1-5; TRBD1 agrees at 7 bases. The CDR3 covers 15 residues. V dropped 4 bases and J dropped 3; count of bases not matched to a gene: 6. Looked up from germline, CDR1 is MNHEY and CDR2 is SMNVEV (reference sequence). The CDR3 region has the DNA TGTGCCAGCAGTTCTCTTACAGGGGCCAATCAGCCCCAGCATTTT. This sequence encodes CASSSLTGANQPQHF.

This chain uses TRBV18 with TRBJ2-5; maybe TRBD2 (5 bases). Germline loops: CDR1 KGHSH, CDR2 LQKENI. The V gene lost 3 bases and the J gene lost 0 bases, with 11 bases spanning the gap. The CDR3 runs 15 residues. The CDR3 loop reads CASSPERQYQETQYF. CDR3 DNA sequence: TGTGCCAGCTCACCTGAGCGGCAGTACCAAGAGACCCAGTACTTC.

The chain employs TRBV9 and TRBJ2-3, with D perhaps TRBD1 (6 bases). The germline CDR1 and CDR2 sequences are SGDLS and YYNGEE. The CDR3 contains 15 residues. V lost 4 bases to trimming and J lost 2 bases, with 14 bases between them. The CDR3 protein is CASSYTGQYTDTQYF. The CDR3 DNA follows: TGTGCCAGCAGCTACACTGGACAGTACACAGATACGCAGTATTTT.

The chain employs TRBV2 and TRBJ2-1; TRBD2 is a possible D gene (5 bases). V was trimmed by 3 bases and J by 2 bases, leaving 8 bases between them. This CDR3 is 14 amino acids long. Germline CDR1 SNHLY, CDR2 FYNNEI. The CDR3 nucleotides read TGTGCCAGCAGTGAGGTGGGAGCCTACAATGAGCAGTTCTTC. Encoded protein: CASSEVGAYNEQFF.

The chain joins TRBV7-9 to TRBJ1-3, with a weak D call TRBD1 (5 bases). Trimming removed 5 bases from V and 8 bases from J, with 16 bases in between. The CDR3 extends over 14 amino acids. Germline CDR1 reads SEHNR; CDR2 reads FQNEAQ (reference sequence). The CDR3 spells CASSRSGPGDTIYF. The CDR3 DNA is TGTGCCAGCAGCCGATCTGGCCCGGGGGACACCATATATTTT.

The chain joins TRBV21-1 to TRBJ1-2; the table's D gene call, TRBD1, was not cross checked with the DNA. TRBV21-1 is tagged as a pseudogene. The CDR3 consists of 19 residues. As DNA, the CDR3 is TGTGCCAGCAGCAAAGGCCATGGGACAGCCCTTCCCTATAACTATGGCTACACCTTC. Its protein is CASSKGHGTALPYNYGYTF.

The chain's CDR3 is CAWRFGGPSTEAFF. CDR3 nucleotides: TGTGCCTGGAGGTTCGGAGGGCCGAGCACTGAAGCTTTCTTT. The chain uses TRBV30 and TRBJ1-1; D gene ambiguous. V dropped 3 bases and J dropped 4 bases, with 15 bases sitting between them. The CDR3 loop spans 14 amino acids. Germline CDR1 and CDR2: GTSNPN and SVGIG (reference sequence).

This rearrangement joins TRBV7-2 to TRBJ2-1; 8 bases are shared with TRBD2. V lost 2 bases to trimming and J lost 7 bases; unmatched junction nucleotides: 4. The CDR3 is made up of 14 amino acids. Germline V lookup: CDR1 SGHTA, CDR2 FQGNSA. The CDR3 here is CASSLRGGRNEQFF. CDR3 nucleotide sequence: TGTGCCAGCAGCTTACGGGGCGGGAGGAATGAGCAGTTCTTC.

CDR3 in DNA: TGTGCCAGCAGCACTGGTGATCAGCCCCAGCATTTT. Amino acids: CASSTGDQPQHF. This chain joins TRBV7-8 and TRBJ1-5; D is ambiguous. There are 12 residues in the CDR3. Germline lookup yields CDR1 SGHVS and CDR2 FQNEAQ. The V gene lost 5 bases and the J gene lost 5 bases, with 7 bases spanning the gap.

The rearrangement links TRBV4-1 to TRBJ1-1; D possibly corresponds to TRBD1 (6 bases). Germline CDR1 MGHRA, CDR2 YSYEKL. Trimming removed 1 base from V and 5 bases from J, with 17 bases in between. CDR3 length: 16 residues. CDR3 residues: CASSQVARGGGTEAFF. The CDR3 coding sequence is TGCGCCAGCAGCCAAGTTGCAAGGGGGGGCGGGACTGAAGCTTTCTTT.

The chain couples TRBV7-8 to TRBJ2-1; 7 nucleotides match TRBD1. Trimming at V came to 0 bases and at J to 4 bases, leaving 6 bases not matched to a gene. Germline V gene lookup returns CDR1 SGHVS and CDR2 FQNEAQ. CDR3 length: 16 amino acids. The CDR3 nucleotides read TGTGCCAGCAGCTTAGCGGGACAGAACCAATACAATGAGCAGTTCTTC. Translating it yields CASSLAGQNQYNEQFF. Complete variable domain (other parts from reference TRBV7-8 and TRBJ2-1): GAGVSQSPRYKVAKRGQDVALRCDPISGHVSLFWYQQALGQGPEFLTYFQNEAQLDKSGLPSDRFFAERPEGSVSTLKIQRTQQEDSAVYLCASSLAGQNQYNEQFFGPGTRLTVL.

This chain links TRBV27 with TRBJ2-7; D not resolved. This CDR3 is built from 14 residues. Deletions cut 3 bases from V and 2 bases from J, with 11 bases between. Germline V gene data show CDR1 as MNHEY and CDR2 as SMNVEV (reference sequence). The CDR3: CASSFSLAAYEQYF. The DNA of the CDR3 is TGTGCCAGCAGTTTTAGTCTTGCCGCCTACGAGCAGTACTTC.

This clone came up once. This chain joins TRBV7-9 and TRBJ2-7; 9 positions agree with TRBD1. V lost 8 bases to trimming and J lost 6 bases; unmatched junction nucleotides: 17. This CDR3 is 16 amino acids long. Looked up from germline, CDR1 is SEHNR and CDR2 is FQNEAQ (reference sequence). CDR3 nucleotide sequence: TGTGCCAGCCCCCCGGGTCGGGGACAGGGTTCCGGCGAGCAGTACTTC. Encoded protein: CASPPGRGQGSGEQYF.

J is TRBJ2-6 and V is TRBV4-3, with TRBD2 identical over 8 bases. Losses at the gene ends were 4 bases for V and 3 bases for J; bases not matched to a gene: 17. CDR1 LGHNA and CDR2 YSLEER come from the germline V gene. This CDR3 spans 20 amino acids. The CDR3 coding sequence is TGCGCCAGCAGCCCTGATCGGGGGGGGGCGGCTGTTTTTGGGGCCAACGTCCTGACTTTC. It specifies CASSPDRGGAAVFGANVLTF.

J is TRBJ2-7 and V is TRBV19, with 10 nucleotides matching TRBD1. Looked up from germline, CDR1 is LNHDA and CDR2 is SQIVND (reference sequence). This CDR3 spans 16 amino acids. J lost 4 bases, V lost 5 bases, and 11 bases had no gene match. CDR3 sequence reads: CASSGPRGQGQYEQYF. The DNA for the CDR3 is TGTGCCAGTAGTGGCCCCCGGGGACAGGGGCAATACGAGCAGTACTTC.

The chain joins TRBV25-1 to TRBJ2-1, with 10 bases lining up with TRBD1. The CDR3 is 15 amino acids. The V gene end was trimmed by 9 bases and the J gene end by 2 bases; junction bases not matched to a gene: 7. The V gene's germline CDR1 is MGHDK and CDR2 SYGVNS. CDR3: CASVIGTGAYNEQFF. The CDR3 nucleotides read TGTGCCAGTGTTATTGGGACAGGGGCCTACAATGAGCAGTTCTTC.

Only a few counts were recorded for this clone. The V call is TRBV19, the J call TRBJ2-7, with 9 bases identical to TRBD1. V lost 6 bases to trimming and J lost 5 bases; unmatched junction nucleotides: 8. The CDR3 sequence is 14 residues long. Germline V gene sequence: CDR1 LNHDA, CDR2 SQIVND (reference sequence). DNA of the CDR3: TGTGCCAGTAGCCTCGGGACAGGGATTAACGAGCAGTACTTC. The encoded protein is CASSLGTGINEQYF.